This entry lists 27 T cell receptor beta chains sequenced from one sample in a study of T cell responses to AZD1222 COVID-19 vaccine. TCRdb's copy holds only in-frame clones and misses some; the assay was immunoSEQ multiplex PCR. The table shows roughly 70,000 clones, with 80% to 95% occurring only once. The specimen comprised peripheral blood, sampled 28 days after the second dose of the MenACWY control vaccine. The origin of the receptors is an adult who received the MenACWY meningococcal vaccine as a control.

This clone has only a few counts. The gene calls are TRBV18 and TRBJ1-5, with 7 bases identical to TRBD1. With 6 bases clipped from V and 2 bases from J, the junction kept 7 bases outside the gene matches. CDR1 is KGHSH and CDR2 is LQKENI in the germline V gene. The CDR3 is 15 residues long. The CDR3 reads CASSPGGQRNQPQHF. CDR3 nucleotides: TGTGCCAGCTCTCCGGGGGGACAGCGCAATCAGCCCCAGCATTTT. The entire variable domain, with the rest obtained from reference TRBV18 and TRBJ1-5, is as follows: NAGVMQNPRHLVRRRGQEARLRCSPMKGHSHVYWYRQLPEEGLKFMVYLQKENIIDESGMPKERFSAEFPKEGPSILRIQQVVRGDSAAYFCASSPGGQRNQPQHFGDGTRLSIL.

The chain is built from TRBV19 and TRBJ1-1; tentative D call: TRBD1 (5 bases). Germline V CDR1 and CDR2: LNHDA, SQIVND (reference sequence). This CDR3 has 14 residues. The V gene lost 5 bases and the J gene lost 6 bases, with 16 bases spanning the gap. CDR3 amino acids: CASSPISRDPEAFF. For the CDR3, the DNA is TGTGCCAGTAGTCCTATTAGCAGGGACCCTGAAGCTTTCTTT.

The V gene is TRBV23-1, the J gene TRBJ2-1; TRBD2 matches at 13 bases. TRBV23-1 is designated an ORF whose function remains uncertain. V trimming: 4 bases; J trimming: 7 bases; junction bases outside the gene matches: 10. The CDR3 sequence is 17 residues long. The CDR3 loop reads CASSPRTSGSSRNEQFF. CDR3 sequence (DNA): TGCGCCAGCAGTCCGAGGACTAGCGGGAGCTCTAGGAATGAGCAGTTCTTC.

This rearrangement joins TRBV15 to TRBJ1-4, with D tentatively TRBD1 (5 bases). With 0 bases removed from V and 5 bases from J, the gap between germline ends came to 7 bases. CDR3 length equals 14 residues. Per the germline V gene, CDR1 is LNHNV and CDR2 is YYDKDF (reference sequence). The CDR3, as DNA: TGTGCCACCAGCAGAGAGAGACAGAATGAAAAACTGTTTTTT. It yields the protein CATSRERQNEKLFF.

For the CDR3, the DNA is TGTGCCAGCACTAACCACAGGGTACGCACTGAAGCTTTCTTT. Encoded protein: CASTNHRVRTEAFF. J is TRBJ1-1 and V is TRBV21-1; TRBD1, the table's D call, lacks a check against the DNA. TRBV21-1 is assigned pseudogene status. The CDR3 is 14 amino acids.

The J gene is TRBJ2-6, the V gene TRBV27; D not resolved. Germline V CDR1 and CDR2: MNHEY, SMNVEV (reference sequence). The V and J ends lost 9 bases and 0 bases respectively, with 6 bases between them. CDR3 size: 13 residues. As DNA, the CDR3 is TGTGCCAGTTTGGGCTCTGGGGCCAACGTCCTGACTTTC. This translates into CASLGSGANVLTF. Based on the CDR3 plus reference TRBV27 and TRBJ2-6, the full variable domain is EAQVTQNPRYLITVTGKKLTVTCSQNMNHEYMSWYRQDPGLGLRQIYYSMNVEVTDKGDVPEGYKVSRKEKRNFPLILESPSPNQTSLYFCASLGSGANVLTFGAGSRLTVL.

The chain uses TRBV28 and TRBJ1-4; 7 positions agree with TRBD1. The length of the CDR3 is 13 residues. Germline V gene data show CDR1 as MDHEN and CDR2 as SYDVKM. V shed 8 bases and J 6 bases; nucleotides not matched to a gene: 6. The CDR3: CASGGTAHEKLFF. For the CDR3, the DNA is TGTGCCAGCGGCGGGACAGCGCATGAAAAACTGTTTTTT.

The rearrangement joins TRBV21-1 to TRBJ2-2; the table's D call, TRBD2, has no DNA check behind it. TRBV21-1 is termed a pseudogene. CDR3 length: 20 residues. In DNA form, the CDR3 reads TGTGCCAGCAGTCCAAAACTAGCGGGGTCAAAATCCCGGGGCACCGGGGAGCTGTTTTTT. It is translated as CASSPKLAGSKSRGTGELFF.

This clone was detected a few times. The chain is built from TRBV28 and TRBJ2-7, with TRBD1 as a possible D gene (5 bases). CDR1 is MDHEN and CDR2 is SYDVKM in the germline V gene. The CDR3 spans 15 residues. V was pared by 3 bases and J by 2 bases, with 14 bases between. As DNA, the CDR3 is TGTGCCAGCAGTTTTCACCCCAGGGCCCCCTACGAGCAGTACTTC. This encodes CASSFHPRAPYEQYF.

V usage is TRBV2 and J usage is TRBJ1-1; D unresolved. CDR1 is SNHLY, CDR2 FYNNEI, per germline. This CDR3 is 13 amino acids long. The V end was cut by 6 bases, the J end by 1 base, with 9 bases between. CDR3 sequence: CASRTFGNTEAFF. The CDR3 nucleotides are TGTGCCAGCAGGACGTTCGGGAACACTGAAGCTTTCTTT.

This chain links TRBV2 with TRBJ1-6; D ambiguous. The CDR3 spans 13 residues. Trimming stripped 5 bases from V and 10 bases from J, with 12 bases between. The germline gives CDR1 SNHLY, CDR2 FYNNEI. The CDR3 bases are TGTGCCAGCAGTACAGAGTTGCGGTCACCCCTCCACTTT. Amino acids: CASSTELRSPLHF.

The chain couples TRBV25-1 to TRBJ2-1, with D perhaps TRBD1 (6 bases). The germline gives CDR1 MGHDK, CDR2 SYGVNS. The CDR3 runs 15 residues. Between the trimmed V and J ends, which lost 2 bases and 10 bases, there was a span of 18 bases. The CDR3 region has the DNA TGTGCCAGCAGTGAAAAGGGTCTCAGGGGAAGAGAGCAGTTCTTC. This translates into CASSEKGLRGREQFF. Variable domain in full (rest from reference TRBV25-1 and TRBJ2-1): EADIYQTPRYLVIGTGKKITLECSQTMGHDKMYWYQQDPGMELHLIHYSYGVNSTEKGDLSSESTVSRIRTEHFPLTLESARPSHTSQYLCASSEKGLRGREQFFGPGTRLTVL.

The chain employs TRBV7-2 and TRBJ1-1; no reliable D call. Germline CDR1 and CDR2: SGHTA and FQGNSA. V dropped 6 bases and J dropped 2 bases, with 4 bases sitting between them. The CDR3 totals 11 residues. The CDR3 reads CASSVNTEAFF. In DNA, the CDR3 is TGTGCCAGCAGTGTAAACACTGAAGCTTTCTTT.

The J gene is TRBJ2-1, the V gene TRBV18; the match to TRBD1 covers 7 bases. Trimming cost V 6 bases and J 9 bases; bases outside gene matches: 20. This CDR3 region has 17 residues. Germline lookup yields CDR1 KGHSH and CDR2 LQKENI. The CDR3 region is CASSVPRGSVSGGEQFF. For the CDR3, the DNA is TGTGCCAGCTCCGTCCCCCGGGGATCGGTCTCAGGGGGTGAGCAGTTCTTC.

This clone counts as medium-sized. This sequence joins TRBV6-5 and TRBJ1-2, with a weak D call TRBD1 (5 bases). The V and J ends lost 4 bases and 4 bases respectively, with 7 bases between them. This CDR3 is 12 amino acids long. Germline lookup yields CDR1 MNHEY and CDR2 SVGAGI. CDR3 residues: CASSFDSYGYTF. DNA for the CDR3: TGTGCCAGCAGTTTTGACAGCTATGGCTACACCTTC.

V and J are TRBV7-2 and TRBJ2-3, with 12 nucleotides matching TRBD2. Unmatched junction bases numbered 2, after V lost 4 bases and J lost 6 bases. This CDR3 contains 14 residues. CDR1 and CDR2 from the germline V gene are SGHTA and FQGNSA. CDR3: CASSWTSGTDTQYF. The DNA for the CDR3 is TGTGCCAGCAGCTGGACTAGCGGGACGGATACGCAGTATTTT. Full variable domain (rest looked up from reference TRBV7-2 and TRBJ2-3): GAGVSQSPSNKVTEKGKDVELRCDPISGHTALYWYRQSLGQGLEFLIYFQGNSAPDKSGLPSDRFSAERTGGSVSTLTIQRTQQEDSAVYLCASSWTSGTDTQYFGPGTRLTVL.

The genes are TRBV27 and TRBJ1-6; no definite D call. V dropped 2 bases and J dropped 7 bases, with 9 bases sitting between them. CDR1 and CDR2 (germline): MNHEY, SMNVEV (reference sequence). The CDR3 totals 14 residues. The CDR3 nucleotides read TGTGCCAGCAGTTTAGGCACGATCAATTCACCCCTCCACTTT. Encoded protein: CASSLGTINSPLHF.

The sample holds one count of this clone. The rearrangement uses TRBV5-6 and TRBJ1-1; 10 bases are shared with TRBD1. The germline CDR1 and CDR2 sequences are SGHDT and YYEEEE. The CDR3 has 17 residues. The J segment lost 3 bases and the V segment lost 4 bases, leaving 12 bases of the junction unmatched. This chain's CDR3 is CASSKPGQGLLDTEAFF. For the CDR3, the DNA is TGTGCCAGCAGCAAACCGGGACAGGGGTTGCTTGACACTGAAGCTTTCTTT.

The V call is TRBV6-5, the J call TRBJ1-2; D gene ambiguous. The germline CDR1 and CDR2 sequences are MNHEY and SVGAGI. CDR3 size: 14 residues. V was clipped by 10 bases and J by 5 bases, with 20 bases between them. In nucleotides, the CDR3 is TGTGCCACGGGTGGCCTGGTTCGCGGATATGGCTACACCTTC. It specifies CATGGLVRGYGYTF.

The genes are TRBV13 and TRBJ2-3; D is unresolved. Trimming removed 1 base at V and 6 bases at J, with 11 bases between. The CDR3 contains 14 residues. CDR1 is PRHDT, CDR2 FYEKMQ, per germline (reference sequence). This chain's CDR3 is CASSLESAWDTQYF. DNA of the CDR3: TGTGCCAGCAGCTTAGAATCTGCGTGGGATACGCAGTATTTT.

The chain recombines TRBV19 with TRBJ1-1; D might be TRBD1 (6 bases). Trimming stripped 5 bases from V and 5 bases from J, with 12 bases between. Per germline, CDR1 LNHDA and CDR2 SQIVND (reference sequence). This CDR3 contains 13 residues. The CDR3 region has the DNA TGTGCCAGTAGTGCAGCAAGGGGGACTGAAGCTTTCTTT. Protein product: CASSAARGTEAFF.

V and J are TRBV16 and TRBJ1-6; D is undetermined. Germline CDR1 is KGHSY and CDR2 is FQNENV. This CDR3 spans 17 amino acids. The ends were cut back, 3 bases at V and 0 bases at J, with 12 bases in the middle. The CDR3 DNA sequence: TGTGCCAGCAGCCACGGGAGAGGAAGCTCCTATAATTCACCCCTCCACTTT. Translation: CASSHGRGSSYNSPLHF.

V and J are TRBV15 and TRBJ1-1; D uncertain. The length of the CDR3 is 15 residues. Trimming stripped 0 bases from V and 8 bases from J, with 16 bases between. Germline CDR1 LNHNV, CDR2 YYDKDF (reference sequence). The CDR3 reads CATSRDSPYSGEAFF. CDR3 coding DNA: TGTGCCACCAGCAGAGATAGCCCCTATAGCGGGGAAGCTTTCTTT.

The J gene is TRBJ2-5, the V gene TRBV21-1; the D call of TRBD2 is as the table states it, not checked on the DNA. TRBV21-1 is assigned pseudogene status. This CDR3 comprises 12 residues. The CDR3 DNA is TGTGCCAGCAGCAAAGATTGGGGGGAACGGGACTTC. This gives the protein CASSKDWGERDF.

In its sample, this clone ranks as large. This chain connects TRBV6-5 to TRBJ1-1; 8 bases match TRBD1. CDR3 length: 14 residues. The trim removed 0 bases at V and 6 bases at J, leaving 3 bases unmatched. Germline lookup yields CDR1 MNHEY and CDR2 SVGAGI. In DNA form, the CDR3 reads TGTGCCAGCAGTTACTCAACAGGGGGGCCTGAAGCTTTCTTT. Amino acids: CASSYSTGGPEAFF.

Comment on this clone: Other DNA sequences in this sample translate to the same CDR3. The CDR3 DNA follows: TGTGCCAGTAGTCGGACTAGCGGGCCTAGCTCCTACAATGAGCAGTTCTTC. Translated: CASSRTSGPSSYNEQFF. The chain links TRBV19 to TRBJ2-1, with 11 bases fitting TRBD2. CDR1 is LNHDA and CDR2 is SQIVND in the germline V gene (reference sequence). Unmatched junction bases numbered 6, after V lost 5 bases and J lost 0 bases. The CDR3 has 17 amino acids.

This chain joins TRBV19 and TRBJ2-7, with 7 bases that match TRBD2. The CDR3 loop spans 14 amino acids. V dropped 4 bases and J dropped 1; count of bases not matched to a gene: 4. Germline V CDR1 and CDR2: LNHDA, SQIVND (reference sequence). This chain's CDR3 is CASSTREASYEQYF. The CDR3 nucleotides read TGTGCCAGTAGTACCCGGGAGGCGTCCTACGAGCAGTACTTC. Full variable domain (rest looked up from reference TRBV19 and TRBJ2-7): DGGITQSPKYLFRKEGQNVTLSCEQNLNHDAMYWYRQDPGQGLRLIYYSQIVNDFQKGDIAEGYSVSREKKESFPLTVTSAQKNPTAFYLCASSTREASYEQYFGPGTRLTVT.